These 25 T cell receptor beta chains were sequenced from one sample in a study of T cell responses to AZD1222 COVID-19 vaccine. TCRdb keeps only in-frame clones here, not all; method: immunoSEQ multiplex PCR. This sample has more than 150,000 clones, with approximately 90% found just once. The specimen was peripheral blood, collected 28 days after the second AZD1222 dose. All receptors come from an adult who received the AZD1222 COVID-19 vaccine.

This clone was counted once. For the CDR3, the DNA is TGCGCCAGCAGCCTTGGGGGTAATGAAAAACTGTTTTTT. Its protein product is CASSLGGNEKLFF. The chain carries TRBV4-3 and TRBJ1-4, with D perhaps TRBD1 (5 bases). Germline values: CDR1 LGHNA, CDR2 YSLEER. V was pared by 4 bases and J by 4 bases, with 7 bases between. CDR3 size: 13 residues.

This clone was detected once. This chain joins TRBV5-6 and TRBJ1-3, with no clear D. V lost 3 bases, J lost 0 bases, and 16 bases lay in between. Germline CDR1 and CDR2: SGHDT and YYEEEE. The CDR3 runs 17 residues. CDR3: CASSSRTVTSSGNTIYF. CDR3 sequence (DNA): TGTGCCAGCAGCTCCAGGACCGTGACAAGCTCTGGAAACACCATATATTTT.

The CDR3: CASSLAAGRANEKLFF. CDR3 in DNA: TGTGCCAGCAGCTTAGCCGCAGGGCGGGCTAATGAAAAACTGTTTTTT. The chain has TRBV7-2 and TRBJ1-4, with D perhaps TRBD1 (5 bases). Germline V CDR1 and CDR2: SGHTA, FQGNSA. CDR3 length: 16 amino acids. The ends were cut back, 0 bases at V and 3 bases at J, with 11 bases in the middle.

This clone was detected only once. V is TRBV7-2 and J is TRBJ2-1; either TRBD1 or TRBD2 may fit D (6 bases each). This CDR3 is built from 16 residues. Deletions cut 5 bases from V and 4 bases from J, with 18 bases between. CDR1 SGHTA and CDR2 FQGNSA come from the germline V gene. The CDR3 nucleotides read TGTGCCAGCAGCGTGAACAGGGCGGGAATGTACAATGAGCAGTTCTTC. Translated: CASSVNRAGMYNEQFF. Complete variable domain (other parts from reference TRBV7-2 and TRBJ2-1): GAGVSQSPSNKVTEKGKDVELRCDPISGHTALYWYRQSLGQGLEFLIYFQGNSAPDKSGLPSDRFSAERTGGSVSTLTIQRTQQEDSAVYLCASSVNRAGMYNEQFFGPGTRLTVL.

The CDR3 region has the DNA TGTGCCAGCAGCTACGGACTAGCGGGTAATGAGCAGTTCTTC. Its protein product is CASSYGLAGNEQFF. The gene calls are TRBV7-2 and TRBJ2-1; 11 nucleotides line up with TRBD2. The junction had 3 bases not matched to a gene; V was cut back by 4 bases and J by 7 bases. The germline V gene has CDR1 SGHTA and CDR2 FQGNSA. The CDR3 extends over 14 amino acids.

The chain recombines TRBV6-1 with TRBJ1-2, with D unresolved. CDR3 length: 11 amino acids. Germline V lookup: CDR1 MNHNS, CDR2 SASEGT. V gave up 3 bases and J gave up 4 bases, with 3 bases separating them. The CDR3 sequence: CASSDLYGYTF. CDR3 DNA sequence: TGTGCCAGCAGTGATCTCTATGGCTACACCTTC.

This chain connects TRBV5-6 to TRBJ2-1; TRBD2 might be the D (5 bases). V lost 0 bases and J lost 0, with 10 bases in between. This CDR3 has 16 amino acids. Germline loops: CDR1 SGHDT, CDR2 YYEEEE. The CDR3 DNA sequence: TGTGCCAGCAGCTTGGGAGGACTCAGCTCCTACAATGAGCAGTTCTTC. It codes for CASSLGGLSSYNEQFF.

The V call is TRBV19, the J call TRBJ1-2; the match to TRBD1 covers 8 bases. V lost 7 bases to trimming and J lost 7 bases; unmatched junction nucleotides: 14. Germline loops: CDR1 LNHDA, CDR2 SQIVND (reference sequence). The CDR3 covers 15 residues. The CDR3 DNA is TGTGCCAGTAATCCCTCCAGGGGGCGGGCGACTGGCTACACCTTC. Residues: CASNPSRGRATGYTF.

The chain is built from TRBV28 and TRBJ1-4; D uncertain. This CDR3 region has 18 residues. Looked up from germline, CDR1 is MDHEN and CDR2 is SYDVKM. The V and J ends lost 0 bases and 3 bases respectively, with 17 bases between them. The CDR3 spells CASSLWGTRGSANEKLFF. CDR3 bases: TGTGCCAGCAGTTTATGGGGTACCCGGGGTTCTGCTAATGAAAAACTGTTTTTT.

This clone was seen a few times. The V gene is TRBV5-4, the J gene TRBJ2-7, with D perhaps TRBD1 (5 bases). The CDR3 has 16 amino acids. V lost 2 bases to trimming and J lost 0 bases, with 15 bases between them. Germline loops: CDR1 SGHNT, CDR2 YYREEE (reference sequence). The CDR3 coding sequence is TGTGCCAGCAGCTTTCTGCAGGGCACCAGCTCCTACGAGCAGTACTTC. Translated, it gives CASSFLQGTSSYEQYF.

Only a few counts were recorded for this clone. The chain combines TRBV24-1 with TRBJ2-5; D unclear. The ends were cut back, 6 bases at V and 0 bases at J, with 16 bases in the middle. The germline V gene has CDR1 KGHDR and CDR2 SFDVKD. The CDR3 extends over 16 amino acids. The CDR3 coding sequence is TGTGCCACCAGTAGCGCCAGGATCTTTTACCAAGAGACCCAGTACTTC. Translated: CATSSARIFYQETQYF.

This sequence joins TRBV19 and TRBJ1-1; D gene uncertain. The CDR3 contains 13 residues. Trimming took off 3 bases at V and 6 bases at J, with 11 bases between the two ends. From germline, CDR1 is LNHDA and CDR2 SQIVND (reference sequence). The CDR3 nucleotides read TGTGCCAGTAGTATTTCCCTTCCAGCTGAAGCTTTCTTT. Translation: CASSISLPAEAFF.

This clone was picked up a small number of times. This chain links TRBV10-3 with TRBJ1-4; 7 bases are shared with TRBD1. Germline V lookup: CDR1 ENHRY, CDR2 SYGVKD. The CDR3 consists of 16 residues. V lost 11 bases and J lost 3; bases outside the gene matches: 15. Here the CDR3 reads CASRGTGTASNEKLFF. The CDR3 DNA is TGTGCCTCCAGGGGGACGGGGACAGCGTCTAATGAAAAACTGTTTTTT.

The chain is built from TRBV13 and TRBJ2-7; 12 bases line up with TRBD1. V lost 1 base, J lost 6 bases, and 7 bases stayed unmatched. CDR3 length: 16 residues. Germline CDR1 and CDR2: PRHDT and FYEKMQ (reference sequence). CDR3 DNA: TGTGCCAGCAGCTTAGAAGGGACAGGGGGCCCCTCCGAGCAGTACTTC. Residues: CASSLEGTGGPSEQYF.

CDR3 nucleotides: TGTGCCAGCGCTGAGGCAGGGCCCACTGGGGGAAACACCATATATTTT. This sequence encodes CASAEAGPTGGNTIYF. The V and J genes are TRBV28 and TRBJ1-3; TRBD1 is a possible D gene (5 bases). V shed 8 bases and J shed 4 bases, with 21 bases lying between them. CDR1 MDHEN and CDR2 SYDVKM come from the germline V gene. CDR3 length: 16 amino acids.

The chain carries TRBV4-2 and TRBJ2-7; D could derive from TRBD1 or TRBD2 (5 bases each). This CDR3 contains 15 residues. Between the trimmed V and J ends, which lost 4 bases and 1 base, there was a span of 14 bases. Per the germline V gene, CDR1 is LGHNA and CDR2 is YNFKEQ. Written as DNA, the CDR3 is TGTGCCAGCAGCCGGGGGTCCGGGCTATCCTACGAGCAGTACTTC. Its translation: CASSRGSGLSYEQYF.

V usage is TRBV15 and J usage is TRBJ2-1, with D tentatively TRBD1 (5 bases). Trimming pared 6 bases from V and 8 bases from J, leaving 11 bases between. CDR3 length: 12 residues. Looked up from germline, CDR1 is LNHNV and CDR2 is YYDKDF (reference sequence). The CDR3 loop is CATSGAADEQFF. The CDR3 nucleotides are TGTGCCACCAGTGGGGCCGCAGATGAGCAGTTCTTC.

The sample holds a few counts of this clone. The gene calls are TRBV7-9 and TRBJ2-3; TRBD2 is a possible D gene (6 bases). V lost 5 bases, J lost 5 bases, and 17 bases lay in between. The germline V gene has CDR1 SEHNR and CDR2 FQNEAQ (reference sequence). The CDR3 has 15 amino acids. The CDR3 DNA follows: TGTGCCAGCAGCGGGGACTTCCTGGCACAAGATACGCAGTATTTT. This encodes CASSGDFLAQDTQYF.

On this clone: A much bigger clone sits one base away, suggesting this may be a read error. This chain connects TRBV7-2 to TRBJ2-1, with 11 bases identical to TRBD2. With V trimmed by 5 bases and J by 6 bases, 3 bases remained unmatched. Germline V gene lookup returns CDR1 SGHTA and CDR2 FQGNSA. The CDR3 totals 14 residues. The CDR3 DNA is TGTGCCAGCAGCCCCGGGACTAGCGGCAATGAGCAGTTCTTC. Its protein product is CASSPGTSGNEQFF.

This chain uses TRBV2 with TRBJ2-2; D not resolved. This CDR3 has 14 amino acids. Trimming stripped 1 base from V and 5 bases from J, with 8 bases between. Germline CDR1 and CDR2: SNHLY and FYNNEI. The CDR3 region has the DNA TGTGCCAGCAGTGAAGTTGTTTTGACCGGGGAGCTGTTTTTT. As protein: CASSEVVLTGELFF.

The chain uses TRBV6-5 and TRBJ2-3, with D perhaps TRBD1 (5 bases). V was shortened by 7 bases and J by 6 bases, with 8 bases between the two germline ends. The CDR3 loop spans 11 amino acids. Germline loops: CDR1 MNHEY, CDR2 SVGAGI. The CDR3 reads CASNSGDTQYF. The CDR3 bases are TGTGCCAGCAACTCAGGGGATACGCAGTATTTT.

V is TRBV2 and J is TRBJ1-1; D possibly corresponds to TRBD1 (5 bases). The CDR3 covers 11 residues. Looked up from germline, CDR1 is SNHLY and CDR2 is FYNNEI. Deletions cut 8 bases from V and 10 bases from J, with 14 bases between. CDR3 residues: CASSRDFLAFF. CDR3 DNA sequence: TGTGCCAGCTCGCGGGACTTCTTAGCTTTCTTT. Looking up the rest from reference TRBV2 and TRBJ1-1 gives the full variable domain: EPEVTQTPSHQVTQMGQEVILRCVPISNHLYFYWYRQILGQKVEFLVSFYNNEISEKSEIFDDQFSVERPDGSNFTLKIRSTKLEDSAMYFCASSRDFLAFFGQGTRLTVV.

The V and J genes are TRBV27 and TRBJ2-1; 7 bases are shared with TRBD1. The CDR3 sequence is 18 residues long. Per the germline V gene, CDR1 is MNHEY and CDR2 is SMNVEV (reference sequence). The junction had 19 bases not matched to a gene; V was cut back by 8 bases and J by 3 bases. CDR3 region: CASSTSRGIPIHYNEQFF. The CDR3 nucleotides read TGTGCCAGCTCGACGAGCAGGGGGATACCTATACACTACAATGAGCAGTTCTTC.

This clone was seen once. The rearrangement uses TRBV19 and TRBJ2-1; 9 positions agree with TRBD2. The V segment lost 3 bases and the J segment 2 bases; nucleotides outside the gene matches: 2. The CDR3 runs 15 residues. Germline CDR1 and CDR2: LNHDA and SQIVND (reference sequence). The CDR3 bases are TGTGCCAGTAGTATCCGACTAGCGGCCTACAATGAGCAGTTCTTC. Translating it yields CASSIRLAAYNEQFF.

The chain uses TRBV7-8 and TRBJ1-1; TRBD1 is a possible D gene (6 bases). Germline CDR1 reads SGHVS; CDR2 reads FQNEAQ. V was trimmed by 4 bases and J by 4 bases, leaving 19 bases between them. This CDR3 contains 16 residues. The CDR3 protein is CASSSQGTGGVTEAFF. The CDR3 DNA reads TGTGCCAGCAGCTCTCAGGGGACCGGGGGGGTCACTGAAGCTTTCTTT. The variable domain in full, with the rest retrieved from reference TRBV7-8 and TRBJ1-1, is GAGVSQSPRYKVAKRGQDVALRCDPISGHVSLFWYQQALGQGPEFLTYFQNEAQLDKSGLPSDRFFAERPEGSVSTLKIQRTQQEDSAVYLCASSSQGTGGVTEAFFGQGTRLTVV.